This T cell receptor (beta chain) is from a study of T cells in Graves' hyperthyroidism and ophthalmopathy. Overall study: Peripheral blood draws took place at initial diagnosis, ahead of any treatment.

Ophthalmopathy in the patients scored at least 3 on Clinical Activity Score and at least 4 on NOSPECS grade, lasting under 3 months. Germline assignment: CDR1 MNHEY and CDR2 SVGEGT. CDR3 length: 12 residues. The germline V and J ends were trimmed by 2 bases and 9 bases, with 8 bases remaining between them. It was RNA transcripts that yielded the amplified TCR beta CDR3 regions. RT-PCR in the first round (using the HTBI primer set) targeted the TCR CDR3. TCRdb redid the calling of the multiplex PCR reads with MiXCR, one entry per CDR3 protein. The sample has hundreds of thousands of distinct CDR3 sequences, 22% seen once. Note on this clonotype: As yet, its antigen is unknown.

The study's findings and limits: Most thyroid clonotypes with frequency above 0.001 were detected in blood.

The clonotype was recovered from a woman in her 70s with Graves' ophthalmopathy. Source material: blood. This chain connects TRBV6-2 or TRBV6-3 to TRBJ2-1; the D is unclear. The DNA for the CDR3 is TGTGCCAGCAGTTACCGACTGAGTGAGCAGTTCTTC. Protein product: CASSYRLSEQFF.